Each of the 22 T cell receptor beta chains below was sequenced from the same sample in a study of human T cells and chemical hapten exposure. Time point described: patch test 2, 6 weeks after DPC sensitization. Stated treatment: therapeutic diphenylcyclopropenone sensitization with weekly scalp DPC. TCRdb called the RACE reads again in MiXCR, with one record for every CDR3 protein. The sample lists under 85,000 distinct CDR3 sequences, about 9.4% occurring once. The sample was whole blood, taken in connection with sensitization to the hapten diphenylcyclopropenone (DPC). The receptors come from a woman in her fifties or sixties with alopecia areata. Some clones in this sample may be carry-over from other donors' samples.

This clonotype showed up many times. J is TRBJ1-6 and V is TRBV29-1, with D uncertain. In germline, CDR1 is SQVTM, CDR2 ANQGSEA. The CDR3 runs 13 residues. The V end was cut by 7 bases, the J end by 4 bases, with 11 bases between. Written as DNA, the CDR3 is TGCAGCGCTAAAGAGGCTTATAATTCACCCCTCCACTTT. Protein product: CSAKEAYNSPLHF.

This clonotype has ten or more counts. The chain combines TRBV11-2 with TRBJ2-2, with 10 positions matching TRBD2. CDR3 length: 14 residues. The trim removed 4 bases at V and 5 bases at J, leaving 1 base unmatched. Germline-derived CDR1 and CDR2 are SGHAT and FQNNGV. CDR3 DNA sequence: TGTGCCAGCAGCTCGACTAGCGGGACCGGGGAGCTGTTTTTT. This translates into CASSSTSGTGELFF.

The V and J genes are TRBV7-8 and TRBJ1-5, with 7 bases lining up with TRBD1. Per germline, CDR1 SGHVS and CDR2 FQNEAQ. The CDR3 is 14 amino acids. Trimming took 4 bases from V and 5 from J; bases not matched to a gene: 5. The CDR3 DNA is TGTGCCAGCAGCTCCACAGGGGTCGATCAGCCCCAGCATTTT. Its translation: CASSSTGVDQPQHF.

This clonotype came up many times. In DNA, the CDR3 is TGTGCCAGCAGGCCTCCCCTAGCGGGAGTTAGGTCCGGGGAGCTGTTTTTT. Translation: CASRPPLAGVRSGELFF. The V and J genes are TRBV7-9 and TRBJ2-2; 10 positions agree with TRBD2. The CDR3 is made up of 17 amino acids. Trimming took 6 bases from V and 6 from J; bases not matched to a gene: 13. Germline CDR1 is SEHNR and CDR2 is FQNEAQ (reference sequence).

This clonotype was detected ten times or more. This rearrangement joins TRBV5-1 to TRBJ1-4; 9 nucleotides match TRBD1. The CDR3 covers 15 residues. V shed 3 bases, J shed 11 bases, and the junction held 11 bases outside the gene matches. Germline V gene data show CDR1 as SGHRS and CDR2 as YFSETQ. The CDR3, as DNA: TGCGCCAGCAGCTCTGTCCGGACAGGGGAGGGGAAACTGTTTTTT. It encodes CASSSVRTGEGKLFF.

This clonotype was counted only a few times. The chain joins TRBV5-1 to TRBJ2-5; 7 bases line up with TRBD2. The germline gives CDR1 SGHRS, CDR2 YFSETQ. CDR3 length: 14 residues. Trimming removed 5 bases from V and 1 base from J; junction bases left unmatched: 5. The CDR3 DNA sequence: TGCGCCAGCAGTCCGTCTAGCGGCCAAGAGACCCAGTACTTC. Translating gives CASSPSSGQETQYF.

This clonotype was seen a few times. Mismatch with germline at one junction end may stem from a read error. The genes are TRBV29-1 and TRBJ1-1; D is unresolved. The CDR3 contains 9 residues. The germline V gene encodes CDR1 SQVTM and CDR2 ANQGSEA. CDR3 protein: CSASPEAFF. The CDR3 bases are TGCAGCGCATCCCCTGAGGCTTTCTTT.

This clonotype was counted between two and nine times. The CDR3 reads CSVESSGRTDTQYF. CDR3 coding DNA: TGCAGCGTTGAATCTAGCGGGAGGACAGATACGCAGTATTTT. The chain is built from TRBV29-1 and TRBJ2-3; 11 bases line up with TRBD2. This CDR3 is built from 14 residues. The trim removed 2 bases at V and 3 bases at J, leaving 1 base unmatched. Germline lookup yields CDR1 SQVTM and CDR2 ANQGSEA.

This clonotype turned up a few times. The rearrangement uses TRBV18 and TRBJ2-4, with 10 bases lining up with TRBD1. V was clipped by 6 bases and J by 9 bases; unmatched bases: 11. Germline assignment: CDR1 KGHSH and CDR2 LQKENI. CDR3 size: 15 residues. The CDR3, as DNA: TGTGCCAGCTCTCATCCGGGACAGGGGCGTCGCATTCAGTACTTC. Translated: CASSHPGQGRRIQYF.

There are many counts of this clonotype. This chain links TRBV20-1 with TRBJ2-3; no definite D call. The V end lost 6 bases, the J end lost 0 bases, and 7 bases lay between the germline ends. The CDR3 contains 12 residues. Germline assignment: CDR1 DFQATT and CDR2 SNEGSKA (reference sequence). The CDR3 nucleotides read TGCAGTGCCACAAGTAGCACAGATACGCAGTATTTT. Encoded protein: CSATSSTDTQYF.

The sample holds many counts of this clonotype. The chain combines TRBV6-4 with TRBJ2-1; TRBD2 matches 7 bases. V trimming: 6 bases; J trimming: 3 bases; junction bases outside the gene matches: 2. CDR3 length equals 13 residues. Germline V CDR1 and CDR2: MRHNA, SNTAGT. The CDR3 reads CASSRDYYNEQFF. Here the CDR3 DNA reads TGTGCCAGCAGCAGGGACTACTACAATGAGCAGTTCTTC.

The table lists this clonotype with many counts. V gene TRBV5-4 combines with J gene TRBJ2-7; maybe TRBD2 (6 bases). Germline V gene data show CDR1 as SGHNT and CDR2 as YYREEE (reference sequence). V lost 4 bases, J lost 4 bases, and 18 bases lay in between. There are 15 residues in the CDR3. CDR3 in DNA: TGTGCCAGCAGCCCCGTGGGGTCTAGCGCTTACGAGCAGTACTTC. It yields the protein CASSPVGSSAYEQYF.

The sample holds many counts of this clonotype. The chain recombines TRBV20-1 with TRBJ2-3; 8 bases line up with TRBD2. The germline V gene has CDR1 DFQATT and CDR2 SNEGSKA (reference sequence). The CDR3 spans 16 residues. Losses at the gene ends were 5 bases for V and 4 bases for J; bases not matched to a gene: 14. The CDR3 DNA reads TGCAGTGCTTGGATGGCCGGGAGGGGTTGGGCAGATACGCAGTATTTT. It translates to CSAWMAGRGWADTQYF.

The sample holds a few counts of this clonotype. The rearrangement links TRBV15 to TRBJ2-1, with 8 bases fitting TRBD2. The CDR3 runs to 17 residues. In germline, CDR1 is LNHNV, CDR2 YYDKDF (reference sequence). V shed 0 bases, J shed 2 bases, and the junction held 6 bases outside the gene matches. The DNA for the CDR3 is TGTGCCACCAGCAGAGATTTTAATAGCGGGACCTACAATGAGCAGTTCTTC. It yields the protein CATSRDFNSGTYNEQFF.

Many counts were recorded for this clonotype. This sequence joins TRBV29-1 and TRBJ2-4; TRBD1 aligns across 9 bases. Germline CDR1 SQVTM, CDR2 ANQGSEA. The CDR3 extends over 15 amino acids. J gave up 3 bases and V 4 bases, and 7 bases lay outside the gene matches. CDR3 bases: TGCAGCGTTGCGTACAGGGGGCACGGCAAAAACATTCAGTACTTC. Translated: CSVAYRGHGKNIQYF.

This clonotype was observed many times. The V gene is TRBV18, the J gene TRBJ1-2, with D tentatively TRBD1 (6 bases). The V and J ends lost 6 bases and 4 bases respectively, with 18 bases between them. Germline-derived CDR1 and CDR2 are KGHSH and LQKENI. The CDR3 is 15 residues long. CDR3 region: CASSEGEQGGYGYTF. The CDR3 coding sequence is TGTGCCAGCTCCGAGGGGGAGCAGGGAGGCTATGGCTACACCTTC.

V is TRBV5-4 and J is TRBJ2-1, with D possibly being TRBD2 (6 bases). Germline V lookup: CDR1 SGHNT, CDR2 YYREEE (reference sequence). This CDR3 has 18 residues. V lost 0 bases to trimming and J lost 0 bases, with 16 bases between them. CDR3 loop: CASSLGGSGSGSYNEQFF. CDR3 DNA: TGTGCCAGCAGCTTGGGGGGCAGCGGGTCCGGCTCCTACAATGAGCAGTTCTTC.

This clonotype appeared many times. The chain recombines TRBV27 with TRBJ2-6; D is perhaps TRBD2 (5 bases). Trimming shortened V by 3 bases and J by 4 bases, and 7 bases separated the two germline ends. This CDR3 region has 14 residues. Germline CDR1 is MNHEY and CDR2 is SMNVEV (reference sequence). CDR3 protein: CASSFIAGANVLTF. In nucleotides, the CDR3 is TGTGCCAGCAGTTTCATAGCGGGGGCCAACGTCCTGACTTTC. The full variable domain, in which reference TRBV27 and TRBJ2-6 provide the parts outside the CDR3, is EAQVTQNPRYLITVTGKKLTVTCSQNMNHEYMSWYRQDPGLGLRQIYYSMNVEVTDKGDVPEGYKVSRKEKRNFPLILESPSPNQTSLYFCASSFIAGANVLTFGAGSRLTVL.

There are many counts of this clonotype. The chain employs TRBV12-3 or TRBV12-4 and TRBJ1-1, with D unresolved. The V gene lost 5 bases and the J gene lost 4 bases, with 14 bases spanning the gap. The CDR3 covers 14 residues. The CDR3 reads CASSPGGSTTEAFF. In DNA form, the CDR3 reads TGTGCCAGCAGTCCAGGAGGGTCGACCACTGAAGCTTTCTTT.

In its sample, this clonotype was seen many times. The V call is TRBV5-1, the J call TRBJ2-5; 11 nucleotides agree with TRBD2. This CDR3 is built from 17 residues. From germline, CDR1 is SGHRS and CDR2 YFSETQ. J gave up 3 bases and V 0 bases, and 7 bases lay outside the gene matches. CDR3 DNA: TGCGCCAGCAGCTTGGAAGGGGGGACTAGCGGAAAAGAGACCCAGTACTTC. It encodes CASSLEGGTSGKETQYF.

This clonotype showed up many times. The rearrangement links TRBV20-1 to TRBJ2-7; D gene uncertain. The CDR3 extends over 11 amino acids. Germline V gives CDR1 DFQATT, CDR2 SNEGSKA (reference sequence). Trimming shortened V by 1 base and J by 6 bases, and 7 bases separated the two germline ends. This chain's CDR3 is CSARGPSEQYF. CDR3 coding DNA: TGCAGTGCTAGAGGACCTAGCGAGCAGTACTTC.

In this sample, this clonotype turned up once. This chain connects TRBV10-3 to TRBJ2-1; TRBD2 matches at 7 bases. Germline V gives CDR1 ENHRY, CDR2 SYGVKD. The CDR3 has 15 residues. J was trimmed by 4 bases and V by 4 bases; bases with no gene match: 7. The CDR3 is CAISVRAGAYNEQFF. In nucleotides, the CDR3 is TGTGCCATCAGTGTCCGGGCGGGAGCATACAATGAGCAGTTCTTC.